This T cell receptor (beta chain) was observed in a study of T cells in Graves' hyperthyroidism and ophthalmopathy. CDR1 and CDR2 (germline): LNHDA, SQIVND (reference sequence). The CDR3 extends over 16 amino acids. V was clipped by 0 bases and J by 6 bases, with 15 bases between them. Graves' hyperthyroidism is called stable when ophthalmopathy does not progress within 18 months. Hyperthyroidism patients were newly diagnosed, had disease duration under 2 months, and were aged 18 to 65 years. A roughly 9.3 ml volume of fresh peripheral blood provided the PBMCs. The study, taken as a whole, reports: Among thyroid clonotypes expanded above 0.001, most also appeared in blood.

The source material, RNA transcripts, was used to amplify TCR beta CDR3 regions. The HTBI primer set served for first-round RT-PCR of the TCR CDR3. TCRdb independently ran MiXCR on the multiplex PCR reads; one entry per CDR3 protein. The data hold 380,000 or so distinct CDR3 sequences, with approximately 14% observed a single time. Of note for this clonotype: As yet, its antigen is unknown.

The TCR was taken from a woman in her twenties or thirties with Graves' hyperthyroidism. The sample consisted of blood. This chain uses TRBV19 with TRBJ2-4; D unclear. The CDR3 coding sequence is TGTGCCAGTAGTATAGACGCCGGATCGGTAGGAAACATTCAGTACTTC. Encoded protein: CASSIDAGSVGNIQYF. Complete variable domain (other parts from reference TRBV19 and TRBJ2-4): DGGITQSPKYLFRKEGQNVTLSCEQNLNHDAMYWYRQDPGQGLRLIYYSQIVNDFQKGDIAEGYSVSREKKESFPLTVTSAQKNPTAFYLCASSIDAGSVGNIQYFGAGTRLSVL.